This T cell receptor (beta chain) was found in a study of cytomegalovirus exposure and HLA in healthy donors. Study-wide results and caveats: Among the CMV-associated chains, three were confirmed in vitro as specific for CMV antigens.

Germline CDR1 is MNHNS and CDR2 is SASEGT. V shed 5 bases and J 4 bases; nucleotides not matched to a gene: 8. The CDR3 loop spans 15 amino acids. Primers: 60 Vbeta forward and 13 Jbeta reverse. The protocol was immunoSEQ multiplex PCR, while the TCRdb copy is restricted to in-frame clones and leaves out a portion. The table includes 93,000 or so clones, 60% to 80% detected once. As for this clone: Antigen unknown.

This chain uses TRBV6-1 with TRBJ1-5, with 7 nucleotides matching TRBD1. Sequences were obtained from PBMCs. The origin of this receptor is a man aged 50 to 60 in good health and CMV-seropositive. The CDR3 reads CASSTMTGRNQPQHF. For the CDR3, the DNA is TGTGCCAGCAGTACTATGACAGGGCGAAATCAGCCCCAGCATTTT.